This TCR beta chain was sequenced in a study of cytomegalovirus exposure and HLA in healthy donors. This clone was found once. Its antigen remains unidentified. Measured with immunoSEQ multiplex PCR; TCRdb has only the in-frame clones, and not every one. The data hold a few hundred thousand clones, with almost 90% observed a single time. Study-wide points: The study recorded around 160 TCR beta chains that were cytomegalovirus-associated.

Trimming at V came to 0 bases and at J to 1 base, leaving 10 bases not matched to a gene. CDR3 length equals 18 residues. The germline V gene has CDR1 MGHDK and CDR2 SYGVNS. The source is a woman under 30 in good health and CMV-seronegative. The chain uses TRBV25-1 and TRBJ2-5, with 8 bases identical to TRBD2. Sequences were obtained from PBMCs. The CDR3: CASSEYGFSGVGQETQYF. In nucleotides, the CDR3 is TGTGCCAGCAGTGAATATGGGTTTAGCGGGGTAGGCCAAGAGACCCAGTACTTC.